This is a list of T cell receptor beta chains from one sample in a study of beta chain features in type 1 diabetes. This table comes from immunoSEQ multiplex PCR, and its TCRdb copy is limited to in-frame clones, with some not included. The sample holds about 53,000 clones, roughly 63% seen once. Source material: stem cell memory CD4+ T cells from blood. The origin of the receptors is a woman aged 25 to 39 with type 1 diabetes. Each CDR3 is given with its conserved first and last residue. The D gene is left open where the match is weak. Size is stated for part of the rows, as once, few or many counts, or as a class when the clone is expanded.

d_gene,abundance,j_gene,v_gene,CDR3nt,CDR3aa
-,-,TRBJ1-1,TRBV5-1,TGCGCCAGCTGGGCAAACAGTGCCTCACCTGAAGCTTTCTTT,CASWANSASPEAFF
-,-,TRBJ1-1,TRBV29-1,TGCAGCGTTGAAGGGGACAATCTCGACACTGAAGCTTTCTTT,CSVEGDNLDTEAFF
TRBD1,-,TRBJ1-5,TRBV2,TGTGCCAGCAACCCCGACAGGGAGGATCAGCCCCAGCATTTT,CASNPDREDQPQHF
TRBD2,-,TRBJ2-1,TRBV18,TGTGCCAGCTCACCTGGTTGGGAGGGAACTGAGCAGTTCTTC,CASSPGWEGTEQFF
TRBD2,-,TRBJ2-7,TRBV5-1,TGCGCCAGCAGCTTGGGACTAGCCACTCCCTACGAGCAGTACTTC,CASSLGLATPYEQYF
TRBD2,-,TRBJ2-1,TRBV5-1,TGCGCCAGCAGCTTTAGCCCTAGCGGGAGCTATGAGCAGTTCTTC,CASSFSPSGSYEQFF
TRBD1,once,TRBJ2-6,TRBV2,TGTGCGAGGACCGCGGACAGGAACTCTGGGGCCAACGTCCTGACTTTC,CARTADRNSGANVLTF
TRBD1,few,TRBJ2-1,TRBV7-9,TGTGCCAGCAGCCGGACAGGGGGCGAAGGCGAGCAGTTCTTC,CASSRTGGEGEQFF
-,-,TRBJ1-1,TRBV30,TGTGCCTGGAGCTCGACAGGGAACACTGAAGCTTTCTTT,CAWSSTGNTEAFF
-,few,TRBJ2-2,TRBV27,TGTGCCAGCAGTTTATGGGCCTCCACCGGGGAGCTGTTTTTT,CASSLWASTGELFF
-,-,TRBJ2-7,TRBV21-1,TGTGCCAGCAGCTTCCGCGTCTACTTC,CASSFRVYF
-,once,TRBJ1-2,TRBV9,TGTGCCAGCAGCGTAGATCTCAGCGGGAACTATGGCTACACCTTC,CASSVDLSGNYGYTF
TRBD2,-,TRBJ2-7,TRBV28,TGTGCCAGCAGTCTAGCGGGAGACTCCTACGAGCAGTACTTC,CASSLAGDSYEQYF
-,-,TRBJ2-1,TRBV6-1,TGTGCCATCAACTGGAATGAGCAGTTCTTC,CAINWNEQFF
TRBD1,few,TRBJ2-5,TRBV29-1,TGCAGCGTCCAGGGACAGCTAAGGGAGACCCAGTACTTC,CSVQGQLRETQYF
-,-,TRBJ1-2,TRBV9,TGTGCCAGCAGCGTATTCCAGGGCGATGGCTACACCTTC,CASSVFQGDGYTF
-,-,TRBJ2-1,TRBV30,TGTGCCTGGAGTTTCATCGGACTCTACAATGAGCAGTTCTTC,CAWSFIGLYNEQFF
TRBD2,once,TRBJ2-5,TRBV2,TGTGCCAGCAGTGAGGGAGCGGGAGTGGGAGAGACCCAGTACTTC,CASSEGAGVGETQYF
TRBD1,-,TRBJ2-3,TRBV5-6,TGTGCCAGCAGGCAAGGCAGGGGGCGGCTAACAGATACGCAGTATTTT,CASRQGRGRLTDTQYF
TRBD2,-,TRBJ2-3,TRBV10-3,TGTGCCATCAGTGATGATTTAGCGGGAGAACGAGATACGCAGTATTTT,CAISDDLAGERDTQYF
-,once,TRBJ1-5,TRBV19,TGTGCCAGTAGAACCGACAGAGTCAATCAGCCCCAGCATTTT,CASRTDRVNQPQHF
TRBD2,few,TRBJ2-7,TRBV4-2,TGTGCCAGCAGCCCACCGAGGCTAGCGGGAGTGGAGGAGCAGTACTTC,CASSPPRLAGVEEQYF
-,-,TRBJ1-5,TRBV29-1,TGCAGCGTTGCCGAGGGGGTAGTCAATCAGCCCCAGCATTTT,CSVAEGVVNQPQHF
TRBD2,few,TRBJ2-1,TRBV5-1,TGCGCCAGCAGCTTGCGACTAGCGGGACCCCCTTGGTTCTTC,CASSLRLAGPPWFF
TRBD2,-,TRBJ2-1,TRBV5-1,TGCGCCAGCAGCTTGGTGGCTAGCGGGGGTCACAATGAGCAGTTCTTC,CASSLVASGGHNEQFF
-,-,TRBJ2-1,TRBV18,TGTGCCAGCTCACCACCCGGTTTGGGCACCCACAATGAGCAGTTCTTC,CASSPPGLGTHNEQFF
TRBD2,-,TRBJ2-7,TRBV28,TGTGCCAGCAACACGGGAGGAACCTACGAGCAGTACTTC,CASNTGGTYEQYF
-,-,TRBJ2-7,TRBV7-3,TGTGCCAGCAGCCCGGCCGGACACTCCTACGAGCAGTACTTC,CASSPAGHSYEQYF
-,few,TRBJ1-1,TRBV7-8,TGTGCCAGCAGCTCACGACGGACGGGAGACACTGAAGCTTTCTTT,CASSSRRTGDTEAFF
-,-,TRBJ2-3,TRBV7-3,TGTGCCAGCAGCCAAGCTGGGGCTGGAGATACGCAGTATTTT,CASSQAGAGDTQYF
-,-,TRBJ2-1,TRBV6-4,TGTGCCAGCAGTGACACATTCGGGGTTAGCTCCTACAATGAGCAGTTCTTC,CASSDTFGVSSYNEQFF
TRBD1,few,TRBJ1-2,TRBV2,TGTGCCAGCACCCTGCCGGGACAGGCGACCTATGGCTACACCTTC,CASTLPGQATYGYTF
TRBD1,-,TRBJ2-7,TRBV27,TGTGCCAGCAGTTTTATGGGACAGGCCTACGAGCAGTACTTC,CASSFMGQAYEQYF
-,-,TRBJ1-3,TRBV18,TGTGCCAGCTCACCACAGGAGATCGGAAACACCATATATTTT,CASSPQEIGNTIYF
TRBD2,-,TRBJ2-4,TRBV23-1,TGCGCCAGCAGTCCGGGACTAGGGATCGGCAAAAACATTCAGTACTTC,CASSPGLGIGKNIQYF
-,-,TRBJ2-4,TRBV27,TGTGCCAGCAGTTTACGGCCACAGAACATTCAGTACTTC,CASSLRPQNIQYF
-,-,TRBJ2-5,TRBV7-8,TGTGCCAGCAGCCGCGGGGTAGCGAAAGAGACCCAGTACTTC,CASSRGVAKETQYF
-,-,TRBJ1-5,TRBV5-6,TGTGCCAGCAGTCACAGGTATAGCAATCAGCCCCAGCATTTT,CASSHRYSNQPQHF
-,-,TRBJ2-7,TRBV28,TGTGCCAGCAGTTCCGGGGGACGGAATATTCCCTTC,CASSSGGRNIPF
TRBD2,-,TRBJ2-1,TRBV4-2,TGTGCCAGCAGCCATAGTTCGCGGGGGGAGTACAATGAGCAGTTCTTC,CASSHSSRGEYNEQFF
TRBD2,few,TRBJ2-1,TRBV28,TGTGCCAGCAGCTTACTAGCGGGAGGTAATGAGCAGTTCTTC,CASSLLAGGNEQFF
TRBD2,-,TRBJ2-1,TRBV29-1,TGCAGCCATTTAGCGGGAGGGAGAAATGAGCAGTTCTTC,CSHLAGGRNEQFF
-,few,TRBJ1-1,TRBV7-9,TGTGCCAGCAGCTTATATGGCGACAGGAGTCCTTTCTTT,CASSLYGDRSPFF
TRBD2,-,TRBJ2-7,TRBV5-1,TGCGCCAGCAGCTTGGAGTCTAGCGGTACGCAGTACTTC,CASSLESSGTQYF
TRBD1,-,TRBJ2-1,TRBV5-1,TGCGCCAGCAGCTTGGGCAGGGGGTTGAACAATGAGCAGTTCTTC,CASSLGRGLNNEQFF
TRBD1,-,TRBJ2-3,TRBV30,TGTGCCTGGGGGCAGGGGGCAGATACGCAGTATTTT,CAWGQGADTQYF
-,-,TRBJ1-1,TRBV29-1,TGCAGCGTTGAGGGCCGCGGGGGGGGGAACACTGAAGCTTTCTTT,CSVEGRGGGNTEAFF
-,-,TRBJ2-7,TRBV7-2,TGTGCCAGCAGCTTAGCAGGCGGTCTCAGCTCCTACGAGCAGTACTTC,CASSLAGGLSSYEQYF
TRBD2,few,TRBJ2-1,TRBV5-1,TGCGCCAGCAGCAGTGTAGCGGGAGGGCTGAGCAATGAGCAGTTCTTC,CASSSVAGGLSNEQFF